This paragraph covers one TCR beta chain sequence. Antigen unknown. This CDR3 is also generated by other DNA sequences in the sample. Produced via immunoSEQ multiplex PCR; TCRdb's table is partial and in-frame only. The sample holds 46,000 or so clones, around 89% seen once. The data originate from a study of OX40 agonist ivuxolimab in advanced cancers. CDR3 length: 14 amino acids. From germline, CDR1 is SNHLY and CDR2 FYNNEI. V gave up 3 bases and J gave up 4 bases, with 13 bases separating them. Findings and caveats of the study: In CD8+ T cells, expanded clones were on average more numerous than in CD4+. At doses 0.1 to 3.0 mg/kg, CD4+ and CD8+ clones expanded.

Source: CD4+ or CD8+ T cells sorted from blood, taken in a trial of the OX40 agonist ivuxolimab. This sequence was found in an adult with an advanced solid tumor such as melanoma, head and neck, liver or kidney cancer. V gene TRBV2 combines with J gene TRBJ2-7; unclear D gene. The CDR3 sequence is CASSDSNTIYEQYF. The CDR3 coding sequence is TGTGCCAGCAGTGATAGCAACACGATTTACGAGCAGTACTTC.